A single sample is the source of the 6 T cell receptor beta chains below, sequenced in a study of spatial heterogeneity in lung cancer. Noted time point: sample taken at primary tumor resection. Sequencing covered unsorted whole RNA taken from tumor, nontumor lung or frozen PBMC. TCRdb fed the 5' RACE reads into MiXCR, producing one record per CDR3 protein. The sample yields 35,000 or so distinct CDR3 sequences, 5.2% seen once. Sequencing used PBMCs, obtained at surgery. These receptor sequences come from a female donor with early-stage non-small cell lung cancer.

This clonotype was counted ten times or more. CDR3: CSARAAGLNTEAFF. The CDR3 region has the DNA TGCAGTGCTAGAGCGGCAGGGTTGAACACTGAAGCTTTCTTT. The V gene is TRBV20-1, the J gene TRBJ1-1, with D maybe TRBD1 (5 bases). CDR1 DFQATT and CDR2 SNEGSKA come from the germline V gene (reference sequence). V was trimmed by 1 base and J by 0 bases, leaving 9 bases between them. This CDR3 comprises 14 residues.

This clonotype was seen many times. CDR3 bases: TGTGCCACCAGCAGAGGTTCAACCGGGACTAGCGGGAGCTATGAGCAGTTCTTC. As protein: CATSRGSTGTSGSYEQFF. The chain has TRBV15 and TRBJ2-1; TRBD2 matches 14 bases. The junction had 10 bases not matched to a gene; V was cut back by 1 base and J by 8 bases. The V gene's germline CDR1 is LNHNV and CDR2 YYDKDF (reference sequence). There are 18 residues in the CDR3.

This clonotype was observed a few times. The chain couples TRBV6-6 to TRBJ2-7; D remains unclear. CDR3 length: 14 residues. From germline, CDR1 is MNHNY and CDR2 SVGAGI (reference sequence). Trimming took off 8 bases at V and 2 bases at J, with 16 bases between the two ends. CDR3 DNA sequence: TGTGCCAGCCTGCTGGCTCCTCGGGCCTACGAGCAGTACTTC. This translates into CASLLAPRAYEQYF.

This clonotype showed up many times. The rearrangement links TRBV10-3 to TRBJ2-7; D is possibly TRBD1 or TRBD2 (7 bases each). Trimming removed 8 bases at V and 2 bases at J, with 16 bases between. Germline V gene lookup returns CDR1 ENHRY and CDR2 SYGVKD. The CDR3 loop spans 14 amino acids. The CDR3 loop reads CAIGRDSQAYEQYF. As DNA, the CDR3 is TGTGCCATCGGGAGGGACAGCCAGGCCTACGAGCAGTACTTC.

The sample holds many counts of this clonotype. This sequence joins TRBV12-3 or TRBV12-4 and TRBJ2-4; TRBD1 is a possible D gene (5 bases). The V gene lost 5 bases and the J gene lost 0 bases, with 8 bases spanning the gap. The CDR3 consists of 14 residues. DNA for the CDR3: TGTGCCAGCAGTCCGACAGTAGCCAAAAACATTCAGTACTTC. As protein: CASSPTVAKNIQYF.

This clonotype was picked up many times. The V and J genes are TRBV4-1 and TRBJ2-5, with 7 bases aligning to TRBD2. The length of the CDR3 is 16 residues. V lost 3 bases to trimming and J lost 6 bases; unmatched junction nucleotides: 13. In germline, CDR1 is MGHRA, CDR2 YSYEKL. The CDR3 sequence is CASSQAGRWGRKTQYF. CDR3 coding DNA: TGCGCCAGCAGCCAGGCCGGGAGGTGGGGTCGAAAGACCCAGTACTTC.